The present T cell receptor (beta chain) was sequenced within a study of cytomegalovirus exposure and HLA in healthy donors. In its sample, this clone ranks as medium-sized. Its antigen is unknown. Germline loops: CDR1 MNHNY, CDR2 SVGAGI (reference sequence). V gave up 8 bases and J gave up 1 base, with 6 bases separating them. This CDR3 region has 12 residues. Vbeta (60) and Jbeta (13) primers were used in the PCR. Libraries were prepared by immunoSEQ multiplex PCR; TCRdb keeps only in-frame clonotypes and omits some of them. Here the sample spans about 100,000 clones, roughly 82% being singletons. Study outcomes and limitations: Reportedly, fewer N-insertions than the approximately 700-donor mean appeared in an Asian-associated ancestry cluster in a later analysis. The classifier was said to identify cytomegalovirus status with high specificity and sensitivity.

Sequenced: PBMCs. This receptor was identified in a middle-aged man in good health and CMV-seronegative. V and J are TRBV6-6 and TRBJ1-5; a weak D match, TRBD1 (6 bases). Here the CDR3 DNA reads TGTGCCAGCCAGGGGAGCAATCAGCCCCAGCATTTT. Translation gives CASQGSNQPQHF.